The T cell receptor beta chain described here comes from a study of Ad26.COV2.S vaccination and SARS-CoV-2 variants. The wider study: Recipients of Ad26.COV2.S got it intramuscularly, once or twice 56 days apart.

Germline V gene sequence: CDR1 SGHDN, CDR2 FVKESK. Trimming cost V 0 bases and J 5 bases, with 8 bases left between them. The CDR3 is 14 residues long. This clone was counted a few times. The protocol was immunoSEQ multiplex PCR, while the TCRdb copy is restricted to in-frame clones and leaves out a portion. The table shows 410,000 or so clones, with around 90% occurring only once. This sample's treatment: over 15 received Ad26.COV2.S at low or high dose, single or two shots; 5 received placebo; per-sample allocation not given. Following the first vaccine or placebo injection, samples were taken on day 63. An Ad26 vector carrying the Wuhan-strain SARS-CoV-2 spike served as the vaccine.

The V gene is TRBV14, the J gene TRBJ2-4; D call uncertain. The TCR comes from a person between 18 and 65 years old who received the Ad26.COV2.S COVID-19 vaccine or a placebo. The material was peripheral blood, obtained in a trial of Ad26.COV2.S vaccine versus placebo. The CDR3 protein is CASSQENSENIQYF. In nucleotides, the CDR3 is TGTGCCAGCAGCCAAGAGAACAGCGAAAACATTCAGTACTTC.